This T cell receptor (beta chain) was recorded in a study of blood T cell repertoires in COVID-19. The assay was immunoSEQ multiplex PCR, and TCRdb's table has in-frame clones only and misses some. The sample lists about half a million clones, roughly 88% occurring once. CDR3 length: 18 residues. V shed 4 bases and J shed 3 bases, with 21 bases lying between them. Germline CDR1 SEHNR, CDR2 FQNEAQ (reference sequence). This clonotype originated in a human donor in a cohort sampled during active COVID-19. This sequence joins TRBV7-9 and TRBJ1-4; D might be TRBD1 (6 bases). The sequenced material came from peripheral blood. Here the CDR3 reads CASSSPQGLMGSNEKLFF. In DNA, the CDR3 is TGTGCCAGCAGCTCGCCACAGGGACTAATGGGATCTAATGAAAAACTGTTTTTT.